These 20 T cell receptor beta chains were sequenced from one sample in a study of response to subunit inactivated influenza vaccine. Each CDR3 protein is one row after TCRdb ran MiXCR on the RT-PCR reads. The sample contains about 520,000 distinct CDR3 sequences, more than 7% of which appear only once. The input for sequencing was PBMCs from blood, taken about 24 months after vaccination. The receptors derive from a man aged 50 to 69 who received an inactivated influenza vaccine.

This clonotype was counted between two and nine times. The chain uses TRBV10-3 and TRBJ2-2; D uncertain. Trimming pared 7 bases from V and 4 bases from J, leaving 13 bases between. Germline CDR1 reads ENHRY; CDR2 reads SYGVKD. The CDR3 loop spans 14 amino acids. CDR3 sequence: CAINLSSGTGELFF. As DNA, the CDR3 is TGTGCCATCAACCTTTCGTCGGGCACCGGGGAGCTGTTTTTT.

This clonotype was counted only a few times. CDR3 sequence: CASSPAWDRGRLGEAFF. CDR3 coding DNA: TGTGCCAGCAGCCCCGCTTGGGACAGGGGGCGATTGGGTGAAGCTTTCTTT. The V gene is TRBV6-2 or TRBV6-3, the J gene TRBJ1-1, with 12 bases fitting TRBD1. The CDR3 is 17 amino acids. Germline loops: CDR1 MNHEY, CDR2 SVGEGT. Trimming at V came to 6 bases and at J to 7 bases, leaving 15 bases not matched to a gene.

This rearrangement joins TRBV29-1 to TRBJ2-2, with unresolved D. Germline V gene sequence: CDR1 SQVTM, CDR2 ANQGSEA. There are 17 residues in the CDR3. Trimming stripped 7 bases from V and 6 bases from J, with 27 bases between. Here the CDR3 DNA reads TGCAGCGCAGAAGTGTGGGGAAAAGTACCCAAAGCCGGGGAGCTGTTTTTT. Its protein is CSAEVWGKVPKAGELFF.

The rearrangement links TRBV7-2 to TRBJ2-3, with D unclear. Germline values: CDR1 SGHTA, CDR2 FQGNSA. CDR3 length equals 13 residues. The V gene lost 5 bases and the J gene lost 5 bases, with 11 bases spanning the gap. CDR3 coding DNA: TGTGCCAGCAGCCAAAACCGCGGAGATACGCAGTATTTT. This sequence encodes CASSQNRGDTQYF.

The V gene is TRBV6-1, the J gene TRBJ2-5; 8 bases fit TRBD1. The CDR3 has 14 residues. Unmatched junction bases numbered 8, after V lost 6 bases and J lost 5 bases. Looked up from germline, CDR1 is MNHNS and CDR2 is SASEGT. The CDR3 DNA is TGTGCCAGCAGCACGCCAGGGGGCTGGGAGACCCAGTACTTC. Residues: CASSTPGGWETQYF.

CDR3 in amino acids: CASSSSGTTTYTQYF. In DNA form, the CDR3 reads TGTGCCAGCAGCTCTAGCGGGACCACTACGTATACGCAGTATTTT. V gene TRBV7-9 combines with J gene TRBJ2-3; 9 bases are a match to TRBD2. Germline-derived CDR1 and CDR2 are SEHNR and FQNEAQ (reference sequence). Trimming took 4 bases from V and 7 from J; bases not matched to a gene: 9. The CDR3 covers 15 residues.

This clonotype was recorded a few times. The V gene is TRBV7-2, the J gene TRBJ2-1, with D unclear. Trimming removed 4 bases at V and 7 bases at J, with 8 bases between. The CDR3 covers 12 residues. Germline V gives CDR1 SGHTA, CDR2 FQGNSA. CDR3 coding DNA: TGTGCCAGCAGCTACAGAAAGAATGAGCAGTTCTTC. Its translation: CASSYRKNEQFF.

The rearrangement uses TRBV4-3 and TRBJ2-3, with 12 positions matching TRBD2. CDR1 LGHNA and CDR2 YSLEER come from the germline V gene. There are 18 residues in the CDR3. Germline trimming cut 0 bases from V and 0 bases from J; bases unmatched to any gene: 4. The chain's CDR3 is CASSQDLAGGTSTDTQYF. The CDR3 nucleotides read TGCGCCAGCAGCCAAGATCTAGCGGGGGGGACGAGCACAGATACGCAGTATTTT.

As concerns this clonotype: Mismatch with germline at one junction end may stem from a read error. The rearrangement joins TRBV6-2 or TRBV6-3 to TRBJ2-1; D could derive from TRBD1 or TRBD2 (7 bases each). CDR3 size: 16 residues. CDR1 and CDR2 from the germline V gene are MNHEY and SVGEGT. CDR3 residues: CASTSRGRESYNQQFF. In nucleotides, the CDR3 is TGTGCCAGCACTTCAAGGGGGCGGGAGTCCTACAATCAGCAGTTCTTC.

This chain uses TRBV11-2 with TRBJ2-1; a possible D gene is TRBD1 (5 bases). The CDR3 loop spans 15 amino acids. CDR1 and CDR2 (germline): SGHAT, FQNNGV. V lost 5 bases to trimming and J lost 0 bases, with 11 bases between them. The CDR3 protein is CASSRRQSSYNEQFF. CDR3 bases: TGTGCCAGCAGCCGTCGACAGAGCTCCTACAATGAGCAGTTCTTC.

This chain joins TRBV20-1 and TRBJ2-1, with 10 bases fitting TRBD2. Trimming removed 1 base from V and 6 bases from J; junction bases left unmatched: 12. Per the germline V gene, CDR1 is DFQATT and CDR2 is SNEGSKA (reference sequence). This CDR3 has 17 residues. CDR3 DNA: TGCAGTGCTAGAGGGGCAGGGGCTAGCGGGAGAATCAATGAGCAGTTCTTC. Translation: CSARGAGASGRINEQFF.

The chain couples TRBV20-1 to TRBJ2-1, with D possibly matching TRBD1 (5 bases). This CDR3 spans 13 amino acids. Trimming cost V 1 base and J 4 bases, with 8 bases left between them. Germline assignment: CDR1 DFQATT and CDR2 SNEGSKA (reference sequence). The CDR3 reads CSARGDRYNEQFF. CDR3 DNA sequence: TGCAGTGCTAGAGGTGACAGATACAATGAGCAGTTCTTC.

This clonotype was observed at least ten times. This chain joins TRBV5-1 and TRBJ2-7; D perhaps matches TRBD1 (5 bases). The V end lost 3 bases, the J end lost 6 bases, and 13 bases lay between the germline ends. Germline CDR1 is SGHRS and CDR2 is YFSETQ. This CDR3 is 13 amino acids long. CDR3 protein: CASSSTTAVEQYF. CDR3 nucleotides: TGCGCCAGCAGCTCAACGACAGCCGTCGAGCAGTACTTC.

This chain uses TRBV5-1 with TRBJ2-2; no definite D call. CDR1 SGHRS and CDR2 YFSETQ come from the germline V gene. CDR3 length equals 13 residues. Trimming removed 5 bases from V and 2 bases from J, with 7 bases in between. The CDR3 sequence: CASRPGNTGELFF. CDR3 DNA: TGCGCCAGCAGACCAGGAAACACCGGGGAGCTGTTTTTT. The full variable domain, rest sourced from reference TRBV5-1 and TRBJ2-2, is KAGVTQTPRYLIKTRGQQVTLSCSPISGHRSVSWYQQTPGQGLQFLFEYFSETQRNKGNFPGRFSGRQFSNSRSEMNVSTLELGDSALYLCASRPGNTGELFFGEGSRLTVL.

The table lists this clonotype with a few counts. The CDR3 DNA reads as TGTGCCAGCAGAGGGACGAGGAGTGAAAAACTGTTTTTT. Amino acid sequence: CASRGTRSEKLFF. V is TRBV2 and J is TRBJ1-4; D is possibly TRBD1 (5 bases). The CDR3 length is 13 residues. V was clipped by 6 bases and J by 7 bases, with 12 bases between them. Germline V gene data show CDR1 as SNHLY and CDR2 as FYNNEI.

The rearrangement links TRBV25-1 to TRBJ1-2; unclear D gene. The V gene's germline CDR1 is MGHDK and CDR2 SYGVNS. V lost 2 bases to trimming and J lost 7 bases, with 11 bases between them. The CDR3 spans 13 residues. CDR3 sequence: CASSEPGNRGYTF. CDR3 bases: TGTGCCAGCAGTGAACCGGGGAATCGTGGCTACACCTTC.

V and J are TRBV4-3 and TRBJ2-1; 7 bases match TRBD1. This CDR3 has 16 amino acids. With V trimmed by 0 bases and J by 4 bases, 6 bases remained unmatched. The germline V gene encodes CDR1 LGHNA and CDR2 YSLEER. DNA for the CDR3: TGCGCCAGCAGCCAAGACGGGACAGTGTCATACAATGAGCAGTTCTTC. Translating gives CASSQDGTVSYNEQFF.

This clonotype was counted many times. This sequence joins TRBV29-1 and TRBJ2-1; TRBD2 is a possible D gene (6 bases). CDR1 and CDR2 from the germline V gene are SQVTM and ANQGSEA. V lost 4 bases to trimming and J lost 4 bases, with 11 bases between them. This CDR3 has 13 residues. CDR3 protein: CSVGAGRYNEQFF. As DNA, the CDR3 is TGCAGCGTTGGGGCAGGGAGGTACAATGAGCAGTTCTTC.

This clonotype was observed a handful of times. The chain links TRBV18 to TRBJ2-1; a weak D match, TRBD2 (7 bases). CDR1 is KGHSH and CDR2 is LQKENI in the germline V gene. The CDR3 loop spans 15 amino acids. The ends were cut back, 3 bases at V and 6 bases at J, with 15 bases in the middle. The CDR3 loop reads CASSPSGGQGNEQFF. The DNA for the CDR3 is TGTGCCAGCTCACCTTCCGGGGGGCAGGGCAATGAGCAGTTCTTC.

This clonotype was seen more than once but under ten times. The V gene is TRBV7-6, the J gene TRBJ2-1; 12 bases map to TRBD2. Trimming at V came to 0 bases and at J to 6 bases, leaving 3 bases not matched to a gene. Germline assignment: CDR1 SGHVS and CDR2 FNYEAQ. This CDR3 has 16 amino acids. CDR3 sequence reads: CASSLAPSGGANEQFF. CDR3 in DNA: TGTGCCAGCAGCTTAGCGCCTAGCGGGGGGGCCAATGAGCAGTTCTTC.